The 22 T cell receptor beta chains below come from one sample, sequenced in a study of blood T cells in healthy people across ages. Alongside a J-beta primer mix, a sample-barcoded 5' primer served in a second PCR lasting roughly 7 to 12 cycles. A single record per CDR3 protein comes from TCRdb applying MiXCR to the 5' RACE reads. Of over 1,500,000 distinct CDR3 sequences in the sample, 49% were seen once. Source material: blood. Receptors originate from a woman in her 40s in good health.

This clonotype is a singleton in its sample. One end of the junction is discordant with germline, which a read error may explain. V is TRBV4-3 and J is TRBJ2-7, with D perhaps TRBD2 (6 bases). Looked up from germline, CDR1 is LGHNA and CDR2 is YSLEER. The CDR3 is 15 residues long. The CDR3 sequence is CASSQDPGLNYGQYF. The CDR3, as DNA: TGCGCCAGCAGCCAAGATCCGGGACTGAACTACGGGCAGTACTTC.

The chain recombines TRBV29-1 with TRBJ2-7; D not resolved. The CDR3 has 12 amino acids. Between the trimmed V and J ends, which lost 2 bases and 3 bases, there was a span of 8 bases. The germline gives CDR1 SQVTM, CDR2 ANQGSEA. For the CDR3, the DNA is TGCAGCGTTGAAAGCCGGCACTACGAGCAGTACTTC. Translated, it gives CSVESRHYEQYF.

This clonotype is a singleton in its sample. The chain has TRBV2 and TRBJ1-6; D may be TRBD1 (5 bases). The germline V gene has CDR1 SNHLY and CDR2 FYNNEI. V gave up 6 bases and J gave up 7 bases, with 16 bases separating them. This CDR3 is 15 amino acids long. CDR3 bases: TGTGCCAGCAGCGGGACCGGTTCCGTGAATTCACCCCTCCACTTT. As protein: CASSGTGSVNSPLHF.

The CDR3 nucleotides are TGTGCCAGCAGTCCGACTAGCGGGGGGGAGGTAGAGACCCAGTACTTC. Translation gives CASSPTSGGEVETQYF. This chain connects TRBV27 to TRBJ2-5; the match to TRBD2 covers 14 bases. V trimming: 5 bases; J trimming: 4 bases; junction bases outside the gene matches: 6. CDR1 and CDR2 (germline): MNHEY, SMNVEV (reference sequence). The CDR3 runs to 16 residues.

This clonotype appeared a few times. The chain combines TRBV20-1 with TRBJ2-7; D unclear. Germline V gene lookup returns CDR1 DFQATT and CDR2 SNEGSKA (reference sequence). The CDR3 is 13 residues long. The ends were cut back, 3 bases at V and 7 bases at J, with 16 bases in the middle. CDR3 coding DNA: TGCAGTGCTAGGTCCTCACTCTTCAATGAGCAGTACTTC. Protein sequence: CSARSSLFNEQYF.

This chain links TRBV5-6 with TRBJ2-7; the match to TRBD1 covers 10 bases. CDR3 length: 15 residues. CDR1 SGHDT and CDR2 YYEEEE come from the germline V gene. V shed 4 bases, J shed 3 bases, and the junction held 7 bases outside the gene matches. In DNA form, the CDR3 reads TGTGCCAGCAGCCCCGGACAGGGGGGTGTCTACGAGCAGTACTTC. Translation: CASSPGQGGVYEQYF.

This clonotype was seen more than once but under ten times. The V call is TRBV20-1, the J call TRBJ2-3; possibly TRBD1 for D (5 bases). V was pared by 3 bases and J by 3 bases, with 13 bases between. This CDR3 spans 14 amino acids. In germline, CDR1 is DFQATT, CDR2 SNEGSKA (reference sequence). The CDR3 region is CSARGRALTDTQYF. CDR3 nucleotide sequence: TGCAGTGCTAGGGGCAGGGCGTTGACAGATACGCAGTATTTT.

The V gene is TRBV20-1, the J gene TRBJ2-5; D unclear. Germline V gives CDR1 DFQATT, CDR2 SNEGSKA (reference sequence). The CDR3 length is 14 residues. The V end lost 8 bases, the J end lost 2 bases, and 18 bases lay between the germline ends. The CDR3 DNA sequence: TGCAGTACCGGCGGCGGCCCCATACAAGAGACCCAGTACTTC. Translating gives CSTGGGPIQETQYF.

This clonotype was observed once. J is TRBJ1-6 and V is TRBV4-3, with 7 bases that match TRBD1. Germline V lookup: CDR1 LGHNA, CDR2 YSLEER. V lost 1 base to trimming and J lost 7 bases; unmatched junction nucleotides: 4. The CDR3 has 15 amino acids. The CDR3 DNA reads as TGCGCCAGCAGCCAAGCGGGCAGGGGGAATTCACCCCTCCACTTT. Translation: CASSQAGRGNSPLHF.

The gene calls are TRBV7-3 and TRBJ2-1; 10 bases fit TRBD2. This CDR3 has 15 residues. Trimming took 5 bases from V and 8 from J; bases not matched to a gene: 9. CDR1 is SGHTA, CDR2 FQGTGA, per germline. The DNA for the CDR3 is TGTGCCAGCAGCCTCCAGCGGGGGGGCGTGGATGAGCAGTTCTTC. The encoded protein is CASSLQRGGVDEQFF.

On this clonotype itself: The junction and the germline gene differ at one end; a read error may be behind it. The chain joins TRBV9 to TRBJ1-5, with 8 bases identical to TRBD1. CDR1 is SGDLS and CDR2 is YYNGEE in the germline V gene. This CDR3 spans 17 amino acids. The CDR3 here is CASSVGRTGLVNEPQHF. The CDR3 nucleotides read TGTGCCAGCAGCGTAGGCCGGACAGGGTTAGTCAATGAGCCCCAGCATTTT.

Worth noting for this clonotype: At one end the junction does not follow the germline gene, possibly because of a read error. The chain couples TRBV5-1 to TRBJ1-2; D unclear. The CDR3 length is 13 residues. The germline CDR1 and CDR2 sequences are SGHRS and YFSETQ. Written as DNA, the CDR3 is TGTGCCAGCCGCACCGGGGTCAACTATGGCTACACCTTC. It yields the protein CASRTGVNYGYTF.

This clonotype was detected only a few times. This chain links TRBV20-1 with TRBJ2-6; no clear D gene. CDR3 size: 14 residues. The germline V gene has CDR1 DFQATT and CDR2 SNEGSKA (reference sequence). V lost 3 bases to trimming and J lost 2 bases, with 8 bases between them. DNA of the CDR3: TGCAGTGCTAGGGCGAGAGCTGGGGCCAACGTCCTGACTTTC. Its translation is CSARARAGANVLTF.

The chain has TRBV9 and TRBJ2-1; the D is unclear. Per the germline V gene, CDR1 is SGDLS and CDR2 is YYNGEE. CDR3 length: 14 residues. V was shortened by 0 bases and J by 6 bases, with 10 bases between the two germline ends. CDR3 in DNA: TGTGCCAGCAGCGTAGTGGGCAACGGCAATGAGCAGTTCTTC. This codes for CASSVVGNGNEQFF. Full variable domain (missing parts from reference TRBV9 and TRBJ2-1): DSGVTQTPKHLITATGQRVTLRCSPRSGDLSVYWYQQSLDQGLQFLIQYYNGEERAKGNILERFSAQQFPDLHSELNLSSLELGDSALYFCASSVVGNGNEQFFGPGTRLTVL.

The rearrangement joins TRBV7-2 to TRBJ1-1, with no clear D. Germline values: CDR1 SGHTA, CDR2 FQGNSA. V was pared by 10 bases and J by 0 bases, with 9 bases between. The CDR3 extends over 12 amino acids. The CDR3 DNA is TGTGCCACTAAGAGGGTGAACACTGAAGCTTTCTTT. This encodes CATKRVNTEAFF.

The chain uses TRBV18 and TRBJ2-7; maybe TRBD2 (5 bases). Trimming cost V 3 bases and J 6 bases, with 12 bases left between them. The CDR3 contains 13 residues. In germline, CDR1 is KGHSH, CDR2 LQKENI. The CDR3 reads CASSPYIGGEQYF. The CDR3 DNA sequence: TGTGCCAGCTCACCTTATATTGGAGGCGAGCAGTACTTC. Drawing the rest from reference TRBV18 and TRBJ2-7, the complete variable domain is NAGVMQNPRHLVRRRGQEARLRCSPMKGHSHVYWYRQLPEEGLKFMVYLQKENIIDESGMPKERFSAEFPKEGPSILRIQQVVRGDSAAYFCASSPYIGGEQYFGPGTRLTVT.

V gene TRBV9 combines with J gene TRBJ2-7; 9 nucleotides match TRBD2. Matching the DNA end better, TRBJ2-5 makes the J call doubtful. The CDR3 totals 16 residues. Germline V lookup: CDR1 SGDLS, CDR2 YYNGEE. CDR3 nucleotide sequence: TGTGCCAGCAGCGTAGAAGGCGGGGGGGCCGTAGAGACCCAGTACTTC. This encodes CASSVEGGGAVETQYF.

V and J are TRBV2 and TRBJ1-2; D not certain. Trimming cost V 7 bases and J 2 bases, with 8 bases left between them. Germline CDR1 SNHLY, CDR2 FYNNEI. CDR3 length: 12 residues. CDR3 amino acids: CASTPLNYGYTF. In DNA, the CDR3 is TGTGCCAGCACACCGCTAAACTATGGCTACACCTTC.

This clonotype was seen more than once but under ten times. The CDR3 loop reads CATENRQGSTEAFF. DNA of the CDR3: TGTGCCACAGAAAACAGGCAGGGAAGCACTGAAGCTTTCTTT. This sequence joins TRBV10-3 and TRBJ1-1; tentative D call: TRBD1 (5 bases). This CDR3 has 14 amino acids. CDR1 and CDR2 (germline): ENHRY, SYGVKD. The V end was cut by 10 bases, the J end by 4 bases, with 19 bases between.

In its sample, this clonotype was seen a few times. This chain uses TRBV11-2 with TRBJ2-4; 8 nucleotides align to TRBD2. Germline V gene sequence: CDR1 SGHAT, CDR2 FQNNGV. V was clipped by 0 bases and J by 13 bases; unmatched bases: 8. CDR3 size: 14 residues. This chain's CDR3 is CASSLERGVREQYF. In DNA, the CDR3 is TGTGCCAGCAGCTTAGAGCGGGGGGTCCGAGAGCAGTACTTC.

The V call is TRBV7-2, the J call TRBJ2-4; 7 bases agree with TRBD1. The last part of the DNA fits TRBJ2-7 better; the J call may be wrong. The CDR3 is 18 residues long. Germline CDR1 and CDR2: SGHTA and FQGNSA. CDR3 region: CASSAQGDSFRMDGEQYF. The CDR3 DNA reads TGTGCCAGCAGCGCCCAAGGGGACAGTTTTCGAATGGATGGCGAGCAGTACTTC.

V usage is TRBV6-2 or TRBV6-3 and J usage is TRBJ2-1; either TRBD1 or TRBD2 may fit D (6 bases each). Trimming removed 4 bases from V and 1 base from J, with 14 bases in between. In germline, CDR1 is MNHEY, CDR2 SVGEGT. The CDR3 is made up of 16 amino acids. Here the CDR3 DNA reads TGTGCCAGCAGTTTCCGGACGGGGGCTTCCTACAATGAGCAGTTCTTC. This gives the protein CASSFRTGASYNEQFF.